The 3 T cell receptor beta chains given below trace back to one sample, sequenced in a study of Ad26.COV2.S vaccination and SARS-CoV-2 variants. Libraries were prepared by immunoSEQ multiplex PCR; TCRdb keeps only in-frame clonotypes and omits some of them. The sample lists more than 150,000 clones; roughly 85% were seen once. The input for sequencing was peripheral blood, taken after recovery from COVID-19. The receptor source for this set is a human donor who had recovered from COVID-19.

The V gene is TRBV29-1, the J gene TRBJ2-1; 10 bases are a match to TRBD2. The CDR3 spans 15 residues. The ends lost 1 base at V and 4 bases at J; junction bases unmatched: 4. Germline V gives CDR1 SQVTM, CDR2 ANQGSEA. CDR3 coding DNA: TGCAGCGTTGAAGGTTTACTAGCGGGGTACAATGAGCAGTTCTTC. This translates into CSVEGLLAGYNEQFF.

The V and J genes are TRBV5-1 and TRBJ1-1; D possibly corresponds to TRBD1 (5 bases). The CDR3 length is 14 residues. The V end lost 0 bases, the J end lost 3 bases, and 9 bases lay between the germline ends. Germline V gives CDR1 SGHRS, CDR2 YFSETQ. The CDR3 bases are TGCGCCAGCAGCTTGGCTGACAGCGACACTGAAGCTTTCTTT. Its translation is CASSLADSDTEAFF.

The CDR3 DNA sequence: TGTGCCACCCCCGGGAAGAACACTGAAGCTTTCTTT. It translates to CATPGKNTEAFF. This chain uses TRBV2 with TRBJ1-1; no clear D gene. Germline V gives CDR1 SNHLY, CDR2 FYNNEI. CDR3 length: 12 amino acids. Trimming shortened V by 10 bases and J by 1 base, and 10 bases separated the two germline ends.